These T cell receptor beta chains were read from a single sample in a study of blood T cell repertoires in COVID-19. Sequencing was performed with immunoSEQ multiplex PCR; in TCRdb, only in-frame clones are kept and a portion is missing. The sample has 210,000 or so clones, about 88% seen once; the top ten hold more than 4.5%. Specimen: peripheral blood. The receptors were gathered from a woman aged 40 to 50 with acute or convalescent COVID-19. CDR3s include the opening cysteine and the closing phenylalanine or tryptophan. The D gene is left open where the match is weak. Some rows have no size entry. The others give once, few or many, or a class for an expanded clone.

size	V	D	J	length	DNA	CDR3
-	TRBV9	-	TRBJ2-1	16	TGTGCCAGCAGCCGAGGGGGACAAGGGAGCTACAATGAGCAGTTCTTC	CASSRGGQGSYNEQFF
-	TRBV6-5	-	TRBJ1-6	15	TGTGCCAGCAGTTACTCGGTACAGGGTAGGCCACCCCTCCACTTT	CASSYSVQGRPPLHF
-	TRBV29-1	TRBD1	TRBJ1-2	14	TGCAGCGCCCAACCCCAGGCAGGGGGTGAAGGCTACACCTTC	CSAQPQAGGEGYTF
-	TRBV24-1	-	TRBJ2-1	15	TGTGCCCCCCGACGTGGTGACACACTTCTCAATGAGCAGTTCTTC	CAPRRGDTLLNEQFF
-	TRBV2	TRBD1	TRBJ2-3	17	TGTGCCAGCGCTAGCTGGGCGGGGGGACAGGGGTCAGATACGCAGTATTTT	CASASWAGGQGSDTQYF
-	TRBV15	TRBD2	TRBJ2-5	17	TGTGCCACCAGCAGATCCCTAGCGGGGGGCACTCAAGAGACCCAGTACTTC	CATSRSLAGGTQETQYF
-	TRBV24-1	TRBD1	TRBJ1-2	15	TGTGCCACCAGTGACTGGGGACAGGAGACCTATGGCTACACCTTC	CATSDWGQETYGYTF
few	TRBV13	TRBD1	TRBJ2-2	18	TGTGCCAGCAGCTTAGGTTCAGGGGGCCTCGCGAACACCGGGGAGCTGTTTTTT	CASSLGSGGLANTGELFF
-	TRBV19	-	TRBJ1-3	15	TGTGCCAGTAGAAGCGACGGAAGCCCTGGAAACACCATATATTTT	CASRSDGSPGNTIYF
-	TRBV2	-	TRBJ1-5	15	TGTGCCAGCAGTGCGAATGCGGGTTCTGGTCAGCCCCAGCATTTT	CASSANAGSGQPQHF
-	TRBV6-5	-	TRBJ1-5	14	TGTGCCAGCCAAGAGCCCACCGTCAATCAGCCCCAGCATTTT	CASQEPTVNQPQHF
-	TRBV6-5	-	TRBJ1-2	13	TGTGCCAGCAGTACGGAGAACAACTATGGCTACACCTTC	CASSTENNYGYTF
-	TRBV6-5	-	TRBJ2-3	14	TGTGCCAGCAGCCTCTCTTACGTGGCAGGGTATAAGTATTTT	CASSLSYVAGYKYF
-	TRBV21-1	-	TRBJ2-3	15	TGTGCCAGCAGAATGGGGGACAGATTCACAGATACGCAGTATTTT	CASRMGDRFTDTQYF
-	TRBV19	-	TRBJ1-1	15	TGTGCCAGTAGTACCAGGGGCGAGAGCTACACTGAAGCTTTCTTT	CASSTRGESYTEAFF
-	TRBV11-2	TRBD2	TRBJ2-1	13	TGTGCCAGCAGTTCGGGACTAGCGAATGAGCAGTTCTTC	CASSSGLANEQFF
-	TRBV13	TRBD1	TRBJ1-1	15	TGTGCCAGCAGCGCCACCGGGACAGGGGGCTCTGAAGCTTTCTTT	CASSATGTGGSEAFF
-	TRBV5-1	TRBD1	TRBJ2-5	15	TGCGCCAGCGCCTCGGGGACAGGGGATTGGGAGACCCAGTACTTC	CASASGTGDWETQYF
-	TRBV30	-	TRBJ1-1	14	TGTGCCTGGAGCCTGGGACACTTGAACACTGAAGCTTTCTTT	CAWSLGHLNTEAFF
-	TRBV7-8	TRBD2	TRBJ2-3	17	TGTGCCAGCAGCTTATCGAAGACTAGCGGGGCGAAAGATACGCAGTATTTT	CASSLSKTSGAKDTQYF
-	TRBV29-1	-	TRBJ1-2	12	TGCAGCGTTGGGGCAGGGTACTATGGCTACACCTTC	CSVGAGYYGYTF
-	TRBV12-5	TRBD2	TRBJ2-5	16	TGTGCTAGTGGTATCGGGGCTAGCGGGGGAGAGGAGACCCAGTACTTC	CASGIGASGGEETQYF
-	TRBV2	-	TRBJ1-4	14	TGTGCCAGCATACGCTACAGGGCTAATGAAAAACTGTTTTTT	CASIRYRANEKLFF
-	TRBV11-2	TRBD1	TRBJ1-1	13	TGTGCCAGCAGCTTAGGGGACAGTACTGAAGCTTTCTTT	CASSLGDSTEAFF
-	TRBV19	-	TRBJ1-1	14	TGTGCCAGTAGTCCCCGGGGGATGGGCACTGAAGCTTTCTTT	CASSPRGMGTEAFF
few	TRBV30	-	TRBJ2-2	15	TGTGCCTGGGCACGGGGGACGACGAACACCGGGGAGCTGTTTTTT	CAWARGTTNTGELFF
-	TRBV7-2	-	TRBJ1-2	14	TGTGCCAGCAGCCCCGACGGGTCAAACTATGGCTACACCTTC	CASSPDGSNYGYTF
few	TRBV5-6	-	TRBJ1-2	14	TGTGCCAGCAGCTTAGGCGGAGCTAACTATGGCTACACCTTC	CASSLGGANYGYTF
-	TRBV19	TRBD1	TRBJ2-1	16	TGTGCCAGTACCAAAAAACCCGGGACAGGGCCTCAAGAGCAGTTCTTC	CASTKKPGTGPQEQFF
-	TRBV9	TRBD2	TRBJ2-5	16	TGTGCCAGCAGCGTTTTAAGCGGGGGGCCCCAAGAGACCCAGTACTTC	CASSVLSGGPQETQYF
-	TRBV6-6	TRBD1	TRBJ1-4	14	TGTGCCAGCAGTCCCGGGACAGGGGATGAAAAACTGTTTTTT	CASSPGTGDEKLFF
-	TRBV30	-	TRBJ2-1	15	TGTGCCTGCTCCCCTTGGGCGAGCTCCTACAATGAGCAGTTCTTC	CACSPWASSYNEQFF
-	TRBV7-9	-	TRBJ1-2	14	TGTGCCAGCAGCTTAGACGGGGTTTACTATGGCTACACCTTC	CASSLDGVYYGYTF
-	TRBV18	-	TRBJ1-2	19	TGTGCCAGCTCACCAAGGCCCCCTTCGACGACATCTTCATATTATGGCTACACCTTC	CASSPRPPSTTSSYYGYTF
-	TRBV9	TRBD2	TRBJ2-1	17	TGTGCCAGCAGTGGTAGAAAGGGGACTAGCGGGGTCGGTGAGCAGTTCTTC	CASSGRKGTSGVGEQFF
once	TRBV18	TRBD1	TRBJ1-6	15	TGTGCCAGCTCACCCTTCGACAGGGGAGGTTCACCCCTCCACTTT	CASSPFDRGGSPLHF
-	TRBV7-9	-	TRBJ1-5	12	TGTGCCAGCAGCCTACTTAATCAGCCCCAGCATTTT	CASSLLNQPQHF
-	TRBV7-6	-	TRBJ1-3	17	TGTGCCAGCAGCGCCAACCCAGGGGCGCAATCTGGAAACACCATATATTTT	CASSANPGAQSGNTIYF
-	TRBV6-5	TRBD1	TRBJ1-6	15	TGTGCCAGCAGGGTGGGGACAGGAAATTGGTCACCCCTCCACTTT	CASRVGTGNWSPLHF
-	TRBV24-1	-	TRBJ1-1	13	TGTGCCACCACAGGGAGGGAGAACACTGAAGCTTTCTTT	CATTGRENTEAFF
-	TRBV27	-	TRBJ1-1	12	TGTGCCAGCCAGAAAGGGGCGGCCCAGGCTTTCTTT	CASQKGAAQAFF
-	TRBV24-1	TRBD2	TRBJ2-1	19	TGTGCCACCAGTGACCTGGGGAGGGGATCACCCCCTTTGCACAATGAGCAGTTCTTC	CATSDLGRGSPPLHNEQFF
-	TRBV19	-	TRBJ1-1	15	TGTGCCAGTAGTATGAATGGACAGATGAACACTGAAGCTTTCTTT	CASSMNGQMNTEAFF
-	TRBV2	-	TRBJ1-1	15	TGTGCCTTTCTGTCCGGGGGAGGAGATAACACTGAAGCTTTCTTT	CAFLSGGGDNTEAFF
-	TRBV6-1	-	TRBJ1-2	14	TGTGCCAGCAGTGAAGGAGTGGGCAGAAGTGGCTACACCTTC	CASSEGVGRSGYTF
-	TRBV30	-	TRBJ1-2	15	TGTGCCTGGGACCGTGGGCCAGGAAATAGCTATGGCTACACCTTC	CAWDRGPGNSYGYTF
once	TRBV6-6	-	TRBJ1-2	14	TGTGCCAGCACCAAGGACCCCCCGGGGTATGGCTACACCTTC	CASTKDPPGYGYTF
-	TRBV19	TRBD1	TRBJ1-1	15	TGTGCCAGTAGTGCACCCGGACAGGGGGACCCTGAAGCTTTCTTT	CASSAPGQGDPEAFF
-	TRBV27	-	TRBJ2-2	12	TGTGCCAGCAGTTTACTACGTGGGGAGCTGTTTTTT	CASSLLRGELFF
-	TRBV7-9	TRBD1	TRBJ1-5	16	TGTGCCAGCAGCCCGCCGGGACAGGGAGACAATCAGCCCCAGCATTTT	CASSPPGQGDNQPQHF
-	TRBV11-2	-	TRBJ1-2	13	TGTGCCAGCAGCTCACAAGATCTCTATGGCTACACCTTC	CASSSQDLYGYTF
-	TRBV6-2/TRBV6-3	-	TRBJ1-5	15	TGTGCCAGCAGTACGTACAGGGTCGTGAATCAGCCCCAGCATTTT	CASSTYRVVNQPQHF
-	TRBV9	-	TRBJ1-1	12	TGTGCCAGCAGCGACAGGGACACTGAAGCTTTCTTT	CASSDRDTEAFF
-	TRBV7-9	-	TRBJ1-1	15	TGTGCCAGCAGCTCTACAACAGGGCTTGACACTGAAGCTTTCTTT	CASSSTTGLDTEAFF
-	TRBV5-8	-	TRBJ1-2	12	TGTGCCAGCAGCTTGTGGGAGAGTGGCTACACCTTC	CASSLWESGYTF
-	TRBV11-2	-	TRBJ1-3	13	TGTGCCAGCAGCTTACAGGGGGGAAACACCATATATTTT	CASSLQGGNTIYF
-	TRBV5-1	-	TRBJ1-2	14	TGCGCCAGCAGCTTGGGACAGGCCTTCTATGGCTACACCTTC	CASSLGQAFYGYTF